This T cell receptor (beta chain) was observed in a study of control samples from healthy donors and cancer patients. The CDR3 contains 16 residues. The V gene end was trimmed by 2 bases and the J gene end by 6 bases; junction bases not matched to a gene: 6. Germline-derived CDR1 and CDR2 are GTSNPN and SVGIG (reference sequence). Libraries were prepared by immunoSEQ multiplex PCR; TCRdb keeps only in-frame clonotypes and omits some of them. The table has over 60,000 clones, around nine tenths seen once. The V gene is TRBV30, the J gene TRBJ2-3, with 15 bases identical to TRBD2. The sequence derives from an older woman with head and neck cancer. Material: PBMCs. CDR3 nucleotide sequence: TGTGCCTGGAGTTATGGGACTAGCGGGAGGTGGGATACGCAGTATTTT. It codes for CAWSYGTSGRWDTQYF.